Below are 23 T cell receptor beta chains sequenced from a single sample in a study of PD-L1 blockade in urothelial cancer. The time point is: peripheral blood 6 weeks after treatment start. Assay: immunoSEQ multiplex PCR; the TCRdb copy retains only in-frame clones and omits some. The sample holds tens of thousands of clones, roughly 90% seen once. Material: PBMCs, obtained around atezolizumab (anti-PD-L1) treatment. The receptors come from a woman at least 80 years old with urothelial cancer.

The chain has TRBV9 and TRBJ2-1, with 7 bases matching TRBD2. The V gene end was trimmed by 2 bases and the J gene end by 2 bases; junction bases not matched to a gene: 4. The germline gives CDR1 SGDLS, CDR2 YYNGEE. There are 15 residues in the CDR3. The CDR3 bases are TGTGCCAGCAGCGTGCTAGCGGACACCTACAATGAGCAGTTCTTC. Its translation: CASSVLADTYNEQFF.

The V and J genes are TRBV9 and TRBJ2-7; TRBD2 aligns across 11 bases. Germline trimming cut 3 bases from V and 1 base from J; bases unmatched to any gene: 3. This CDR3 spans 15 amino acids. CDR1 is SGDLS, CDR2 YYNGEE, per germline. The CDR3 DNA follows: TGTGCCAGCAGCGCGGGGACTAGCGGATCCTACGAGCAGTACTTC. Translation: CASSAGTSGSYEQYF.

This sequence joins TRBV18 and TRBJ1-1; 7 nucleotides align to TRBD1. The germline gives CDR1 KGHSH, CDR2 LQKENI. The length of the CDR3 is 14 residues. Trimming at V came to 4 bases and at J to 1 base, leaving 3 bases not matched to a gene. DNA for the CDR3: TGTGCCAGCTCACTACACAGGGGGAACACTGAAGCTTTCTTT. Translating gives CASSLHRGNTEAFF.

V and J are TRBV15 and TRBJ2-7; the match to TRBD1 covers 8 bases. Germline lookup yields CDR1 LNHNV and CDR2 YYDKDF (reference sequence). The CDR3 sequence is 14 residues long. V lost 0 bases, J lost 4 bases, and 2 bases stayed unmatched. The CDR3 DNA is TGTGCCACCAGCAGAGAAGGACAGGGTTACGAGCAGTACTTC. Its translation is CATSREGQGYEQYF.

The chain recombines TRBV28 with TRBJ1-2; 9 bases are shared with TRBD1. The V gene end was trimmed by 4 bases and the J gene end by 3 bases; junction bases not matched to a gene: 3. The CDR3 has 14 amino acids. Germline CDR1 is MDHEN and CDR2 is SYDVKM. CDR3 in amino acids: CASSSGQGYYGYTF. The CDR3 bases are TGTGCCAGCAGTTCGGGACAGGGATACTATGGCTACACCTTC.

V gene TRBV25-1 combines with J gene TRBJ1-2; 10 bases match TRBD1. Germline-derived CDR1 and CDR2 are MGHDK and SYGVNS. The CDR3 is 14 amino acids. V dropped 5 bases and J dropped 9; count of bases not matched to a gene: 9. For the CDR3, the DNA is TGTGCCAGCAGTCAGACAGGGGGCGTATATAGCTACACCTTC. Protein sequence: CASSQTGGVYSYTF.

The J gene is TRBJ1-1, the V gene TRBV29-1, with D maybe TRBD1 (6 bases). CDR1 and CDR2 from the germline V gene are SQVTM and ANQGSEA. Trimming left V 5 bases short and J 1 base short, with 14 bases between. This CDR3 is 14 amino acids long. The CDR3 loop is CSVIGAGANTEAFF. The CDR3 coding sequence is TGCAGCGTTATCGGGGCAGGGGCGAACACTGAAGCTTTCTTT. Using reference TRBV29-1 and TRBJ1-1 for the parts outside the CDR3, the full variable domain is SAVISQKPSRDICQRGTSLTIQCQVDSQVTMMFWYRQQPGQSLTLIATANQGSEATYESGFVIDKFPISRPNLTFSTLTVSNMSPEDSSIYLCSVIGAGANTEAFFGQGTRLTVV.

The chain recombines TRBV5-6 with TRBJ1-5; D possibly corresponds to TRBD1 (5 bases). The CDR3 consists of 14 residues. V lost 4 bases to trimming and J lost 7 bases, with 15 bases between them. Germline assignment: CDR1 SGHDT and CDR2 YYEEEE. In nucleotides, the CDR3 is TGTGCCAGCAGCCCAGGGCCCGCGGAGCAGCCCCAGCATTTT. As protein: CASSPGPAEQPQHF.

The rearrangement joins TRBV19 to TRBJ1-2; D uncertain. The CDR3 length is 13 residues. The germline gives CDR1 LNHDA, CDR2 SQIVND (reference sequence). Trimming removed 7 bases at V and 8 bases at J, with 17 bases between. CDR3 DNA: TGTGCCAGTACAGCGACTCCAAGTGGCGGCTACACCTTC. Encoded protein: CASTATPSGGYTF.

The J gene is TRBJ2-2, the V gene TRBV19; D is possibly TRBD2 (6 bases). The CDR3 sequence is 16 residues long. Germline loops: CDR1 LNHDA, CDR2 SQIVND (reference sequence). The ends were cut back, 4 bases at V and 5 bases at J, with 17 bases in the middle. The CDR3 protein is CASSTPTRAYTGELFF. The CDR3 DNA reads TGTGCCAGTAGTACCCCGACTAGAGCGTATACCGGGGAGCTGTTTTTT.

V gene TRBV9 combines with J gene TRBJ2-1, with TRBD2 matching over 10 bases. After removal of 4 bases from V and 0 bases from J, the junction contained 7 bases not matched to a gene. CDR3 length: 17 amino acids. Per germline, CDR1 SGDLS and CDR2 YYNGEE. The CDR3 nucleotides are TGTGCCAGCAGCTTGACTAGCGGGTGGAGCTCCTACAATGAGCAGTTCTTC. Its protein is CASSLTSGWSSYNEQFF.

The chain couples TRBV28 to TRBJ1-2; TRBD1 is a possible D gene (5 bases). Trimming left V 5 bases short and J 6 bases short, with 13 bases between. This CDR3 spans 13 amino acids. CDR1 is MDHEN, CDR2 SYDVKM, per germline. The CDR3 region is CASSNGGMDGYTF. CDR3 nucleotide sequence: TGTGCCAGCAGTAACGGGGGGATGGATGGCTACACCTTC.

The chain recombines TRBV20-1 with TRBJ1-3; D is uncertain. V was shortened by 4 bases and J by 4 bases, with 5 bases between the two germline ends. Germline V gene sequence: CDR1 DFQATT, CDR2 SNEGSKA (reference sequence). CDR3 length: 11 residues. As DNA, the CDR3 is TGCAGTGCTACACAGGGAAACACCATATATTTT. Protein: CSATQGNTIYF.

This rearrangement joins TRBV11-2 to TRBJ2-7; 13 nucleotides line up with TRBD2. The V gene's germline CDR1 is SGHAT and CDR2 FQNNGV. J lost 2 bases, V lost 5 bases, and 3 bases had no gene match. The CDR3 contains 15 residues. The CDR3 sequence is CASSPGLAGPYEQYF. CDR3 bases: TGTGCCAGCAGCCCGGGACTAGCGGGGCCCTACGAGCAGTACTTC.

V gene TRBV30 combines with J gene TRBJ2-7; D may be TRBD2 (5 bases). CDR3 size: 14 residues. Germline CDR1 GTSNPN, CDR2 SVGIG (reference sequence). V lost 0 bases and J 3 bases, leaving 12 bases between the germline ends. The DNA of the CDR3 is TGTGCCTGGAGTGTAAGAGGGTCCCTCTACGAGCAGTACTTC. Protein sequence: CAWSVRGSLYEQYF. Looking up the rest from reference TRBV30 and TRBJ2-7 gives the full variable domain: SQTIHQWPATLVQPVGSPLSLECTVEGTSNPNLYWYRQAAGRGLQLLFYSVGIGQISSEVPQNLSASRPQDRQFILSSKKLLLSDSGFYLCAWSVRGSLYEQYFGPGTRLTVT.

This rearrangement joins TRBV5-6 to TRBJ2-2, with D perhaps matching TRBD1 (5 bases). The CDR3 has 15 amino acids. V was pared by 1 base and J by 3 bases, with 10 bases between. CDR1 is SGHDT, CDR2 YYEEEE, per germline. The CDR3 nucleotides read TGTGCCAGCAGCTTGTCGACAGTATACACCGGGGAGCTGTTTTTT. Encoded protein: CASSLSTVYTGELFF.

This chain joins TRBV7-3 and TRBJ1-1; weak D call: TRBD1 (5 bases). Trimming pared 2 bases from V and 2 bases from J, leaving 9 bases between. Looked up from germline, CDR1 is SGHTA and CDR2 is FQGTGA. The CDR3 extends over 14 amino acids. The CDR3 loop is CASSLGGRNTEAFF. The CDR3 nucleotides read TGTGCCAGCAGCTTAGGGGGGAGAAACACTGAAGCTTTCTTT.

The chain couples TRBV29-1 to TRBJ2-7, with D perhaps TRBD1 (5 bases). Trimming pared 3 bases from V and 0 bases from J, leaving 9 bases between. Germline V gives CDR1 SQVTM, CDR2 ANQGSEA. The CDR3 is 13 residues long. The CDR3 DNA reads as TGCAGCGTTGAGGGGCCCGGCTCCTACGAGCAGTACTTC. Encoded protein: CSVEGPGSYEQYF.

V and J are TRBV28 and TRBJ2-7; the D gene is possibly TRBD2 (6 bases). Germline V gene lookup returns CDR1 MDHEN and CDR2 SYDVKM. Trimming pared 6 bases from V and 3 bases from J, leaving 15 bases between. The CDR3 runs 14 residues. The CDR3 region has the DNA TGTGCCAGCAGAGGCGGCGGGACCCTCTACGAGCAGTACTTC. This codes for CASRGGGTLYEQYF.

The chain employs TRBV9 and TRBJ2-3; 11 bases are a match to TRBD1. Germline lookup yields CDR1 SGDLS and CDR2 YYNGEE. J lost 6 bases, V lost 7 bases, and 13 bases had no gene match. CDR3 size: 16 residues. The CDR3 here is CASSERGQGVGDTQYF. Written as DNA, the CDR3 is TGTGCCAGCTCGGAGCGGGGACAGGGGGTTGGGGATACGCAGTATTTT.

CDR3 DNA: TGTGCCAGCAGCCCTGACACCTATGGCTACACCTTC. This encodes CASSPDTYGYTF. This sequence joins TRBV5-4 and TRBJ1-2; D unclear. This CDR3 contains 12 residues. Germline lookup yields CDR1 SGHNT and CDR2 YYREEE (reference sequence). V dropped 4 bases and J dropped 4 bases, with 8 bases sitting between them.

CDR3 DNA sequence: TGTGCCGCCCTAGCGGGGGGGGTTCTGGATACGCAGTATTTT. The encoded protein is CAALAGGVLDTQYF. This chain links TRBV10-3 with TRBJ2-3; 12 bases agree with TRBD2. V lost 11 bases and J lost 6; bases outside the gene matches: 9. Germline V gene data show CDR1 as ENHRY and CDR2 as SYGVKD. This CDR3 comprises 14 residues.

This sequence joins TRBV28 and TRBJ1-5; possibly TRBD1 for D (5 bases). The CDR3 covers 17 residues. Trimming pared 3 bases from V and 1 base from J, leaving 16 bases between. Per germline, CDR1 MDHEN and CDR2 SYDVKM. In DNA, the CDR3 is TGTGCCAGCAGTTTTTCGGGTCAGGGTCCAAGCAATCAGCCCCAGCATTTT. Translating gives CASSFSGQGPSNQPQHF.